This T cell receptor (beta chain) was obtained from a study of blood T cells in healthy people across ages. Regarding the study as a whole: Higher naive T cell percentage went strongly together with higher TCR beta diversity. Older age went with lower TCR beta diversity per million T cells, in a roughly linear way.

The second PCR ran roughly 6 to 11 cycles with a sample-barcoded 5' primer and J-beta primers. A tag from a template-switch adaptor with 12 random nucleotides marked each cDNA molecule. TCRdb fed the 5' RACE reads into MiXCR, producing one record per CDR3 protein. This table holds around 1,500,000 distinct CDR3 sequences, roughly 40% found once. The CDR3 runs 11 residues. Trimming took 6 bases from V and 15 from J; bases not matched to a gene: 4. CDR1 SNHLY and CDR2 FYNNEI come from the germline V gene. As to this clonotype: Its specificity is not known.

Isolated PBMCs totaled at least 6.5 million in each sample. The sequence was obtained from a woman between 18 and 29 years old in good health. The specimen was blood. V gene TRBV2 combines with J gene TRBJ2-1, with 11 bases matching TRBD2. The CDR3 nucleotides read TGTGCCAGCAGACCCACTAGCGGGGGGTTCTTC. Protein: CASRPTSGGFF.